This T cell receptor beta chain was documented in a study of blood T cells in healthy people across ages. On this clonotype: Its specificity is unknown. Sequence at one end of the junction differs from germline and may be a read error.

General study findings and limits: Naive CD4+ cell counts and diversity both ran higher in long-lived than in aged donors.

A second PCR of roughly 7 to 11 cycles used a sample-barcoded 5' primer and a J-beta primer mix. TCRdb passed the 5' RACE reads through MiXCR, listing each CDR3 protein once. The data show hundreds of thousands of distinct CDR3 sequences, approximately 40% seen once. The people who gave samples were healthy Caucasians from Russia, aged about 6 to 100. Per-sample PBMC isolation yielded at least 6.5 million cells. The germline gives CDR1 DFQATT, CDR2 SNEGSKA (reference sequence). The CDR3 runs to 16 residues. The chain is built from TRBV20-1 and TRBJ2-6; TRBD1 is a possible D gene (5 bases). Sequenced material: blood. This TCR was sampled from an elderly man in good health. The CDR3 loop reads CSAREGANSGADVLTF. CDR3 DNA sequence: TGCAGTGCTAGAGAAGGAGCGAACTCTGGGGCCGACGTCCTGACTTTC.